Listed below are T cell receptor beta chains from one sample, sequenced in a study of blood T cells in healthy people across ages. Using its own MiXCR run on the 5' RACE reads, TCRdb lists one record per CDR3 protein. The repertoire has roughly 680,000 distinct CDR3 sequences, roughly 49% of them found once; the top ten carry around 32%. The sample comprised blood. Receptors were obtained from a woman aged 55 to 70 in good health. Each CDR3 is given with its conserved first and last residue. The D gene is left open where the match is weak. The size entry is marked missing in some rows and otherwise reads once, few, many or a size class.

d_call,v_call,j_call,clone_size,cdr3_aa,cdr3_nt
-,TRBV6-1,TRBJ2-7,many,CASSRTSPYEQYF,TGTGCCAGCAGTAGGACTTCGCCCTACGAGCAGTACTTC
TRBD2,TRBV6-1,TRBJ2-7,-,CASSSGTSGGAYEQYF,TGTGCCAGCAGTTCCGGGACTAGCGGGGGGGCCTACGAGCAGTACTTC
-,TRBV20-1,TRBJ2-1,-,CSASAVRNEQFF,TGCAGTGCTAGTGCAGTCCGTAATGAGCAGTTCTTC
TRBD1,TRBV20-1,TRBJ2-4,few,CSAQTTGNIQYF,TGCAGTGCTCAAACGACAGGGAACATTCAGTACTTC
-,TRBV18,TRBJ2-7,-,CASSPLGNEQYF,TGTGCCAGCTCCCCCCTGGGAAACGAGCAGTACTTC
-,TRBV29-1,TRBJ1-2,few,CSVISVNYGYTF,TGCAGCGTTATCTCGGTTAACTATGGCTACACCTTC
TRBD1,TRBV6-1,TRBJ1-2,-,CASSSPGGSYGYTF,TGTGCCAGCAGTTCGCCAGGGGGAAGCTATGGCTACACCTTC
TRBD1,TRBV20-1,TRBJ1-2,-,CSAPRTGSDNYGYTF,TGCAGTGCTCCCCGGACAGGGAGCGACAACTATGGCTACACCTTC
TRBD2,TRBV29-1,TRBJ2-7,many,CSVMVGRDEQYF,TGCAGCGTTATGGTCGGGAGGGACGAGCAGTACTTC
TRBD1,TRBV4-1,TRBJ2-5,-,CASSQILGTGHNEQYF,TGCGCCAGCAGCCAAATCCTCGGGACAGGGCACAATGAGCAGTACTTC